This entry features one T cell receptor beta chain sequence. These data belong to a study of cytomegalovirus exposure and HLA in healthy donors. Researchers ran the PCR with 60 Vbeta and 13 Jbeta primers. Here immunoSEQ multiplex PCR was the method, and the copy in TCRdb shows in-frame clones only, minus some. The sample shows approximately 93,000 clones, and about 3.4% sits with its ten largest clones. The germline gives CDR1 MNHNS, CDR2 SASEGT. The V gene end was trimmed by 8 bases and the J gene end by 4 bases; junction bases not matched to a gene: 6. The CDR3 is 15 residues long. This clonotype was obtained from a woman aged 25 to 39 in good health and CMV-seronegative. The material sequenced was PBMCs. This rearrangement joins TRBV6-1 to TRBJ2-2, with 11 bases matching TRBD1. CDR3 sequence: CASPSGTGGTGELFF. The CDR3 DNA reads TGTGCCAGCCCTTCCGGGACAGGGGGCACCGGGGAGCTGTTTTTT.